This T cell receptor (beta chain) came from a study of long-term antiretroviral therapy in people with HIV (dated by TCRdb to between 2021 and 2024). Regarding the complete study: Collection of the earliest samples took place about a decade ahead of the 2015 WHO recommendation for immediate ART, at a time when ART was typically delayed until CD4 counts fell. Whether ART initiation and durable HIV suppression were associated with changes in peripheral blood TRB repertoire composition and diversity was tested in a retrospective serial study. The cohort contributed over 150 cryopreserved PBMC samples from about 33 adults with confirmed HIV infection, collected serially over a mean of approximately 6 years (range 1-12). About 35% of the 30 participants with HIV were female. No cross-contamination during QIAcube processing was seen in test extractions of a monoclonal T-cell line run alongside about 33 polyclonal samples.

Study-level results and caveats: HIV repertoires had narrower CDR3 length ranges than controls, and the network structure suggested an antigen-experienced repertoire that shifted only slightly toward naive after ART. Inferences about post-ART repertoire changes were limited because no data were available on ART adherence, viral resistance or therapy changes. Because cell numbers in pre-ART samples were limited, unsorted PBMC were profiled instead of sorted CD4+ and CD8+ T cells. The samples span the years 2004 to 2017, and the ART regimens used may be less effective than current regimens. Because PBMC availability was limited, only the TCR beta chain was sequenced, with no alpha chain pairing. Starting ART was linked to a significant rise in TRB diversity, yet even with long-term ART the diversity remained significantly lower than in transplant donor controls. Expanded TRB clones identified before ART initiation dominated the repertoire at all time points, although this dominance fluctuated and declined in many PLHIV after ART.

The immunoSEQ hsTCRB v3.0 assay was used at survey level resolution to sequence the TRB variable region. TRB sequencing targeted a depth of 40,000-50,000 T-cell genomes per sample. TRB libraries were pooled and sequenced on an Illumina MiSeq using a v3 150-cycle kit. For the original study's pipeline: Analysis of repertoires was carried out in R inside a reproducible Nextflow workflow spanning QC, data transformation and analysis. LymphoSeq2, an R package for exploring AIRR-Seq data, was used to implement custom analyses. Four samples that produced fewer than 5000 total TRB sequences were removed, so 180 or so HIV repertoires were analyzed. Among the roughly 200 retained HIV repertoires, 55 to 65 were collected before ART initiation and over 120 were collected after ART initiation. Repertoires were downsampled to 5000 TRB nucleotide sequences, and summary statistics were averaged over 100 downsampling iterations. The analysis kept only TRB sequences whose CDR3 regions were at least seven amino acids long. Diversity was assessed using a clonality score derived from Shannon entropy and using the Gini coefficient. Repertoire networks linked the top 5000 CDR3 amino acid sequences whenever two sequences differed by an edit distance of one. GLIPH2 predicted antigen specificity groups and MHC restriction for TRB CDR3 amino acid sequences. CDR3 amino acid sequences were matched against VDJdb and McPAS-TCR to flag known CMV, EBV, HIV or tissue antigen associations. Pre-ART, post-ART and control groups were compared with Wilcoxon signed-rank tests and Holm-Bonferroni correction. Here the immuneACCESS table is served through TCRdb, limited to in-frame sequences with V and J called. Missing clones are a known gap in these copies; in checked studies unresolved V genes cover under half, and the rest lacks a known reason. V and J calls and clone size come straight from that table; D and trimming were deduced from the DNA. The sample profile shows 26,000 or so clones; around 80% of them were found once. The ten most abundant clones make up roughly 9.3% of the sample.

This clone was detected only once. This clone's antigen is unknown. One base away there is no much larger clone; base qualities are not given. Participants were included only if at least one PBMC sample before ART initiation and at least two post-ART samples were available. All participants with HIV were treated in the United States of America. Before DNA extraction, cryopreserved samples containing roughly 0.85-11 million PBMC were thawed and washed. At the time of the earliest PBMC sample for each participant with HIV, ages ranged from roughly 20 to 54 years. PBMC samples were contributed by each participant from 1-4 timepoints before ART initiation and 2-8 timepoints after ART initiation, with a median of 7 samples. For every participant, serial HIV viral load, CD4+ T-cell count, ART history and demographic data were obtained. Genomic DNA was extracted from unsorted PBMC with a Qiagen kit on a QIAcube, processed in batches of 12 samples.

The sequence was obtained from a man between 18 and 35 years old with HIV. The sample was unsorted PBMCs, taken 1.5 years before starting antiretroviral therapy.

The sequenced DNA is TGTGCCAGCAGCTTAGCGGGACTAGCGGGGGGTAGCACAGATACGCAGTATTTT. It translates to CASSLAGLAGGSTDTQYF. The sequence joins TRBV7-8 to TRBJ2-3, and TRBD2 aligns with 15 junction nucleotides. Its CDR3 holds 18 amino acids, cysteine through phenylalanine. The retained sequence is limited to the CDR3, 54 bases, with the frame set at the first base. Trimming accounts for 0 bases at V and 0 bases at J, while the number of junction bases matched to no gene is 1. The germline V gene encodes CDR1 SGHVS and CDR2 FQNEAQ.